A single sample is the source of the 18 T cell receptor beta chains below, sequenced in a study of regulatory T cells in long-lasting Graves disease. The time point: newly diagnosed GD, antithyroid drugs for less than 3 months. Researchers made the TCR library from RNA that was extracted from PBMCs. The TCR beta library used iRepertoire HTBI primers with Arm-PCR amplification of CDR3. TCRdb re-derived calls from the multiplex PCR reads in MiXCR, one entry per CDR3 protein. The table records about 460,000 distinct CDR3 sequences, around 13% of them present only once. This sample also appeared in a second study, on T cells in Graves' hyperthyroidism and ophthalmopathy.

The source material was peripheral blood mononuclear cells (PBMCs), sampled at new diagnosis, from a patient treated with antithyroid drugs. These receptors all stem from a woman between 45 and 65 years old with Graves disease.

This clonotype was recorded at least ten times. V is TRBV14 and J is TRBJ2-3, with D hard to call. Trimming stripped 1 base from V and 2 bases from J, with 10 bases between. Germline assignment: CDR1 SGHDN and CDR2 FVKESK. This CDR3 contains 15 residues. For the CDR3, the DNA is TGTGCCAGCAGCCAAGGTTGGCTATTCACAGATACGCAGTATTTT. It codes for CASSQGWLFTDTQYF.

This clonotype was seen at least ten times. CDR3 residues: CSAGSSGLSSYNEQFF. DNA for the CDR3: TGCAGTGCTGGATCTAGCGGACTGAGCTCCTACAATGAGCAGTTCTTC. This rearrangement joins TRBV20-1 to TRBJ2-1; 7 positions agree with TRBD2. V was pared by 5 bases and J by 0 bases, with 10 bases of the junction left unmatched. The CDR3 contains 16 residues. Germline-derived CDR1 and CDR2 are DFQATT and SNEGSKA (reference sequence).

This chain uses TRBV2 with TRBJ1-3; no definite D call. V lost 1 base and J lost 2, with 12 bases in between. CDR1 is SNHLY, CDR2 FYNNEI, per germline. This CDR3 has 16 residues. The CDR3 nucleotides read TGTGCCAGCAGTGAAGGGGCCCGCGGCACTGGAAACACCATATATTTT. Its protein is CASSEGARGTGNTIYF.

This clonotype was found many times. The V call is TRBV11-2, the J call TRBJ1-1; D ambiguous. V lost 5 bases to trimming and J lost 1 base, with 17 bases between them. Germline V CDR1 and CDR2: SGHAT, FQNNGV. This CDR3 is built from 16 residues. The CDR3 region is CASSLYPPPENTEAFF. CDR3 bases: TGTGCCAGCAGCCTCTACCCTCCCCCCGAGAACACTGAAGCTTTCTTT.

The table lists this clonotype with many counts. The V call is TRBV11-2, the J call TRBJ2-3; D possibly matches TRBD1 or TRBD2 (5 bases each). Trimming left V 5 bases short and J 0 bases short, with 24 bases between. This CDR3 region has 19 residues. Germline CDR1 reads SGHAT; CDR2 reads FQNNGV. DNA for the CDR3: TGTGCCAGCAGCGGTAATCCGGCTGGGACGACCACTAGCACAGATACGCAGTATTTT. Translation gives CASSGNPAGTTTSTDTQYF. Looking up the rest from reference TRBV11-2 and TRBJ2-3 gives the full variable domain: EAGVAQSPRYKIIEKRQSVAFWCNPISGHATLYWYQQILGQGPKLLIQFQNNGVVDDSQLPKDRFSAERLKGVDSTLKIQPAKLEDSAVYLCASSGNPAGTTTSTDTQYFGPGTRLTVL.

The chain combines TRBV19 with TRBJ2-7, with 7 bases lining up with TRBD1. J was trimmed by 4 bases and V by 1 base; bases with no gene match: 4. CDR1 is LNHDA and CDR2 is SQIVND in the germline V gene (reference sequence). The CDR3 spans 14 residues. As DNA, the CDR3 is TGTGCCAGTAGTATAGGGGACAGCCCGTACGAGCAGTACTTC. Amino acid sequence: CASSIGDSPYEQYF.

This clonotype was observed a handful of times. V usage is TRBV27 and J usage is TRBJ2-1; D assignment may be TRBD1 or TRBD2 (5 bases each). Germline assignment: CDR1 MNHEY and CDR2 SMNVEV (reference sequence). The CDR3 covers 15 residues. Trimming left V 3 bases short and J 4 bases short, with 13 bases between. DNA of the CDR3: TGTGCCAGCAGTTTTGAGGGGCCGAGGTACAATGAGCAGTTCTTC. It specifies CASSFEGPRYNEQFF.

V usage is TRBV20-1 and J usage is TRBJ2-5; D might be TRBD2 (5 bases). The CDR3 is 13 amino acids. Germline values: CDR1 DFQATT, CDR2 SNEGSKA (reference sequence). Trimming left V 8 bases short and J 3 bases short, with 16 bases between. The CDR3 DNA reads TGCAGTAGAGAAACTAGGTACAAAGAGACCCAGTACTTC. It translates to CSRETRYKETQYF.

A remark on this clonotype: This clone may be a read error of a much larger clone one base away. The chain links TRBV11-2 to TRBJ2-1; 9 positions agree with TRBD1. CDR1 is SGHAT, CDR2 FQNNGV, per germline. V lost 5 bases and J lost 9; bases outside the gene matches: 11. This CDR3 is 15 amino acids long. CDR3 residues: CASSPLKQGAGEQFF. The CDR3 nucleotides read TGTGCCAGCAGCCCCCTTAAACAGGGGGCGGGTGAGCAGTTCTTC.

This chain joins TRBV18 and TRBJ1-2; D perhaps matches TRBD1 (5 bases). Trimming cost V 3 bases and J 10 bases, with 12 bases left between them. CDR3 length: 12 residues. CDR1 is KGHSH, CDR2 LQKENI, per germline. CDR3 bases: TGTGCCAGCTCACCTCAAACGGGGGACTACACCTTC. The encoded protein is CASSPQTGDYTF. The whole variable domain, filled in from reference TRBV18 and TRBJ1-2, reads NAGVMQNPRHLVRRRGQEARLRCSPMKGHSHVYWYRQLPEEGLKFMVYLQKENIIDESGMPKERFSAEFPKEGPSILRIQQVVRGDSAAYFCASSPQTGDYTFGSGTRLTVV.

Ten or more counts support this clonotype. The chain has TRBV30 and TRBJ2-5, with 8 bases aligning to TRBD1. The J segment lost 4 bases and the V segment lost 3 bases, leaving 4 bases of the junction unmatched. CDR1 GTSNPN and CDR2 SVGIG come from the germline V gene (reference sequence). The CDR3 is 13 residues long. For the CDR3, the DNA is TGTGCCTGGAGCCAGGGGGCCGCAGAGACCCAGTACTTC. It yields the protein CAWSQGAAETQYF. Full variable domain (rest looked up from reference TRBV30 and TRBJ2-5): SQTIHQWPATLVQPVGSPLSLECTVEGTSNPNLYWYRQAAGRGLQLLFYSVGIGQISSEVPQNLSASRPQDRQFILSSKKLLLSDSGFYLCAWSQGAAETQYFGPGTRLLVL.

Only a few counts were recorded for this clonotype. Since a much larger clone is just one base distant, this may be a read error. V gene TRBV6-1 combines with J gene TRBJ2-2; TRBD1 matches 10 bases. The CDR3 contains 17 residues. Germline CDR1 is MNHNS and CDR2 is SASEGT. The CDR3 nucleotides are TGTGTCAGCAGACTATCCGGGACAGGGGTCGTTGGCGGGGAGCTGTTTTTT. Translated, it gives CVSRLSGTGVVGGELFF.

This clonotype has at least ten counts. The chain combines TRBV28 with TRBJ1-4, with a possible D match to TRBD1 (5 bases). The CDR3 sequence is 14 residues long. Trimming took 5 bases from V and 5 from J, leaving 12 bases between them. CDR1 is MDHEN, CDR2 SYDVKM, per germline. CDR3 in amino acids: CASSQGSKNEKLFF. CDR3 coding DNA: TGTGCCAGCAGTCAGGGCAGCAAGAATGAAAAACTGTTTTTT.

This clonotype has only a few counts. This sequence joins TRBV3-1 and TRBJ2-3; D remains ambiguous. V was clipped by 0 bases and J by 0 bases, with 4 bases between them. This CDR3 has 14 residues. Per the germline V gene, CDR1 is LGHDT and CDR2 is YNNKEL (reference sequence). CDR3: CASSQEGSTDTQYF. CDR3 in DNA: TGTGCCAGCAGCCAAGAAGGAAGCACAGATACGCAGTATTTT.

This clonotype was observed at least ten times. The chain recombines TRBV12-3 or TRBV12-4 with TRBJ1-5, with D unresolved. This CDR3 comprises 14 residues. V was cut by 5 bases and J by 0 bases, with 8 bases left in between. CDR3 in amino acids: CASSLTSSNQPQHF. CDR3 coding DNA: TGTGCCAGCAGTCTAACATCTAGCAATCAGCCCCAGCATTTT.

The table lists this clonotype with many counts. The CDR3: CASSLLSGLEYNEQFF. The CDR3 nucleotides read TGTGCCAGCAGTTTACTCTCTGGACTAGAGTACAATGAGCAGTTCTTC. J is TRBJ2-1 and V is TRBV27; TRBD2 aligns across 7 bases. The CDR3 has 16 amino acids. Germline-derived CDR1 and CDR2 are MNHEY and SMNVEV (reference sequence). V was pared by 2 bases and J by 4 bases, with 8 bases of the junction left unmatched.

There are many counts of this clonotype. The chain is built from TRBV5-1 and TRBJ1-2; TRBD1 is a possible D gene (6 bases). CDR3 length: 17 residues. V lost 0 bases and J lost 1, with 16 bases in between. Germline assignment: CDR1 SGHRS and CDR2 YFSETQ. The CDR3 DNA reads TGCGCCAGCAGCTTGGGGGACACCCGAACCCTTAACTATGGCTACACCTTC. Protein: CASSLGDTRTLNYGYTF.

This clonotype appeared many times. This chain connects TRBV20-1 to TRBJ2-7; TRBD2 agrees at 10 bases. Unmatched junction bases numbered 9, after V lost 2 bases and J lost 5 bases. The germline CDR1 and CDR2 sequences are DFQATT and SNEGSKA (reference sequence). CDR3 length: 15 amino acids. The CDR3 spells CSARSPLAGGHEQYF. Here the CDR3 DNA reads TGCAGTGCTAGATCTCCATTAGCGGGAGGCCACGAGCAGTACTTC.